This T cell receptor (beta chain) was documented in a study of blood T cell repertoires in COVID-19 (dated by TCRdb to between 2020 and 2021). For the study in its entirety: Collaborator samples came from the United States, Italy and Spain and covered acute and convalescent phases of COVID-19. The prospective study material was composed of cDNA or gDNA derived from T cells, B-cell-depleted T cells, or PBMCs. Deeply sampled blood TCRbeta repertoires from subjects exposed to, actively infected with, or recovered from COVID-19 were included in the dataset. The repertoires were made available in a free public database intended to serve as a resource for research on the immune response to SARS-CoV-2. The samples were drawn from two sources: the first 160 participants of the ongoing ImmuneRACE study, and over 1,000 subjects contributed by 6 global collaborators. Nearly every sample came with metadata listing a de-identified subject ID, COVID-19 status, age in years and sex. Where HLA class I and class II types were available, the types were taken from metadata supplied by the sample provider, not from assay-based typing. Study-wide findings and limitations: How much clinical and demographic metadata was included differed by source and by participant, and the metadata was provided uncurated.

One collaborating source in Seattle enrolled patients while the patients were actively infected and followed the patients over time throughout the course of disease. The collaborating institutions used their own protocols to collect whole blood in K2EDTA tubes. Collaborator samples were shipped for TCRbeta analysis as frozen whole blood, isolated PBMCs, or DNA extracted from either sample type. Of note for this clone: No antigen is known for it. It has no much larger one-base neighbor in the sample; base qualities were not kept.

The immunoSEQ Assay, a bias-controlled multiplex PCR, was used to amplify TCRbeta CDR3 regions from genomic DNA. Under the source paper's analysis protocol: Nucleated cell counts per sample were estimated from amplification of reference gene primers within the assay. To quantify the absolute abundance of each unique TCRbeta CDR3 rearrangement, sequence reads were collapsed and filtered. For each sample, productive Simpson clonality was calculated by taking the square root of Simpson's diversity index across productive rearrangements. TCRdb retrieved this table from immuneACCESS and kept in-frame rearrangements only. Not all clones are present; in checked studies, unresolved V genes account for under half, and no reason is known for the remainder. V, J and clone size are taken as reported in that table, and D and trimming were inferred from the DNA itself. This sample gives under 95,000 clones in total; around 85% of them show up just once. Roughly 9.1% of the sample comes from the top ten.

Reading the germline V gene gives CDR1 MNHEY and CDR2 SVGAGI. From the cysteine up to the phenylalanine, the CDR3 has a length of 13 residues. The retained sequence is limited to the CDR3, 39 bases, with the frame set at the first base. Here V drops 5 bases and J drops 7 bases, and the junction holds 5 bases not matched to any gene. This TCR came from a man over 45 with COVID-19, enrolled during active disease. Sequencing input: peripheral blood. The rearranged chain carries TRBV6-5 and TRBJ1-5, with 7 bases in between that match TRBD1. The CDR3 corresponds to CASSQTGIQPQHF. In nucleotides, the sequence is TGTGCCAGCAGTCAGACAGGGATCCAGCCCCAGCATTTT.